Each of the 26 T cell receptor beta chains below was sequenced from the same sample in a study of T cell repertoires in cytomegalovirus infection. TCRdb itself ran the reads through MiXCR, one entry per CDR3 protein. The sample includes a few hundred thousand distinct CDR3 sequences, roughly 17% of them seen just once. Sequenced: PBMCs. Receptors originate from a human donor in good health (CMV status not recorded). Some clones in this sample may be carry-over from other donors' samples.

This chain links TRBV18 with TRBJ2-7, with TRBD2 as a possible D gene (6 bases). The CDR3 length is 14 residues. The germline gives CDR1 KGHSH, CDR2 LQKENI. The V end was cut by 3 bases, the J end by 1 base, with 10 bases between. Written as DNA, the CDR3 is TGTGCCAGCTCACCGACCCTAGCGTCCTACGAGCAGTACTTC. Encoded protein: CASSPTLASYEQYF.

This sequence joins TRBV28 and TRBJ2-5, with no clear D. With 5 bases removed from V and 5 bases from J, the gap between germline ends came to 12 bases. The CDR3 runs to 13 residues. Germline CDR1 reads MDHEN; CDR2 reads SYDVKM. CDR3 nucleotide sequence: TGTGCCAGCAGTCCCACAGTTGTGGAGACCCAGTACTTC. It translates to CASSPTVVETQYF. The whole variable domain, filled in from reference TRBV28 and TRBJ2-5, reads DVKVTQSSRYLVKRTGEKVFLECVQDMDHENMFWYRQDPGLGLRLIYFSYDVKMKEKGDIPEGYSVSREKKERFSLILESASTNQTSMYLCASSPTVVETQYFGPGTRLLVL.

The chain links TRBV7-3 to TRBJ2-3; possibly TRBD2 for D (5 bases). Germline lookup yields CDR1 SGHTA and CDR2 FQGTGA. Trimming took 5 bases from V and 5 from J, leaving 11 bases between them. The CDR3 contains 13 residues. The CDR3 loop reads CASSPSHGDTQYF. The CDR3 region has the DNA TGTGCCAGCAGCCCTAGCCACGGAGATACGCAGTATTTT. The full variable domain, completed using reference TRBV7-3 and TRBJ2-3, is GAGVSQTPSNKVTEKGKYVELRCDPISGHTALYWYRQSLGQGPEFLIYFQGTGAADDSGLPNDRFFAVRPEGSVSTLKIQRTERGDSAVYLCASSPSHGDTQYFGPGTRLTVL.

This clonotype has a count of ten or more. The chain recombines TRBV7-2 with TRBJ2-1; the D gene is possibly TRBD2 (6 bases). The V gene lost 1 base and the J gene lost 9 bases, with 10 bases spanning the gap. CDR1 is SGHTA and CDR2 is FQGNSA in the germline V gene. This CDR3 comprises 13 residues. The CDR3 here is CASSLDLATEQFF. The DNA of the CDR3 is TGTGCCAGCAGCTTAGACCTAGCGACTGAGCAGTTCTTC.

The rearrangement links TRBV7-3 to TRBJ2-3; 10 bases are a match to TRBD2. J lost 4 bases, V lost 5 bases, and 6 bases had no gene match. Germline V CDR1 and CDR2: SGHTA, FQGTGA. CDR3 size: 15 residues. CDR3 in amino acids: CASSPERGGPDTQYF. The DNA of the CDR3 is TGTGCCAGCAGCCCCGAGCGGGGGGGCCCAGATACGCAGTATTTT.

In its sample, this clonotype was seen many times. The chain combines TRBV12-3 or TRBV12-4 with TRBJ1-1; D is possibly TRBD1 (6 bases). The CDR3 runs to 14 residues. V shed 6 bases and J shed 11 bases, with 22 bases lying between them. The CDR3 reads CASSQMGGRGAAFF. The CDR3 DNA sequence: TGTGCCAGCAGCCAAATGGGGGGGCGAGGCGCGGCTTTCTTT.

This clonotype occurred a few times. This chain uses TRBV6-2 or TRBV6-3 with TRBJ1-2; tentative D call: TRBD1 (6 bases). Trimming took 8 bases from V and 1 from J, leaving 14 bases between them. The CDR3 has 14 residues. Germline CDR1 MNHEY, CDR2 SVGEGT. The CDR3 DNA reads as TGTGCCAGCGTCACAGGGATCAGTAACTATGGCTACACCTTC. Protein product: CASVTGISNYGYTF.

The chain links TRBV7-8 to TRBJ2-2; a possible D gene is TRBD1 (6 bases). This CDR3 is 14 amino acids long. V gave up 5 bases and J gave up 5 bases, with 12 bases separating them. Germline CDR1 and CDR2: SGHVS and FQNEAQ. The CDR3: CASSQGTVTGELFF. Here the CDR3 DNA reads TGTGCCAGCAGCCAGGGGACCGTTACCGGGGAGCTGTTTTTT.

V is TRBV5-1 and J is TRBJ2-1; 8 bases fit TRBD1. CDR1 is SGHRS and CDR2 is YFSETQ in the germline V gene. CDR3 length equals 19 residues. After removal of 1 base from V and 8 bases from J, the junction contained 20 bases not matched to a gene. CDR3 in DNA: TGCGCCAGCAGCTTGACGGGACAGGCGACGCTAAAACTACAGGATGAGCAGTTCTTC. Its translation: CASSLTGQATLKLQDEQFF.

The genes are TRBV6-2 or TRBV6-3 and TRBJ1-5; D is unclear. Germline V gives CDR1 MNHEY, CDR2 SVGEGT. The CDR3 is 14 amino acids. Between the trimmed V and J ends, which lost 0 bases and 6 bases, there was a span of 9 bases. As DNA, the CDR3 is TGTGCCAGCAGTTACTCGAGTTCAGCTCAGCCCCAGCATTTT. It codes for CASSYSSSAQPQHF.

Many counts were recorded for this clonotype. The chain carries TRBV7-6 and TRBJ2-3; TRBD1 matches 10 bases. The V gene's germline CDR1 is SGHVS and CDR2 FNYEAQ. This CDR3 contains 17 residues. Trimming took 0 bases from V and 2 from J; bases not matched to a gene: 5. CDR3 region: CASSLARDRGDTDTQYF. In DNA, the CDR3 is TGTGCCAGCAGCTTAGCTCGGGACAGGGGCGACACAGATACGCAGTATTTT. The full variable domain, in which reference TRBV7-6 and TRBJ2-3 provide the parts outside the CDR3, is GAGVSQSPRYKVTKRGQDVALRCDPISGHVSLYWYRQALGQGPEFLTYFNYEAQQDKSGLPNDRFSAERPEGSISTLTIQRTEQRDSAMYRCASSLARDRGDTDTQYFGPGTRLTVL.

The chain uses TRBV7-6 and TRBJ1-4, with TRBD1 as a possible D gene (5 bases). V lost 2 bases and J lost 7, with 8 bases in between. CDR1 and CDR2 (germline): SGHVS, FNYEAQ. There are 13 residues in the CDR3. The CDR3 sequence: CASSLRQGEKLFF. The CDR3 DNA follows: TGTGCCAGCAGCTTACGTCAGGGTGAAAAACTGTTTTTT.

Ten or more counts support this clonotype. V usage is TRBV10-3 and J usage is TRBJ2-1; 10 nucleotides align to TRBD2. The CDR3 has 15 amino acids. Germline CDR1 reads ENHRY; CDR2 reads SYGVKD. V lost 4 bases, J lost 8 bases, and 8 bases stayed unmatched. The CDR3: CAISVSSGGVYEQFF. The CDR3 coding sequence is TGTGCCATCAGTGTCTCTAGCGGGGGTGTATATGAGCAGTTCTTC.

This chain links TRBV7-2 with TRBJ2-7; TRBD2 agrees at 7 bases. This CDR3 is 14 amino acids long. Per the germline V gene, CDR1 is SGHTA and CDR2 is FQGNSA. With V trimmed by 7 bases and J by 2 bases, 8 bases remained unmatched. CDR3 residues: CASNSAGLTYEQYF. The DNA of the CDR3 is TGTGCCAGCAACTCAGCGGGGCTTACCTACGAGCAGTACTTC. The full variable domain, its missing parts supplied by reference TRBV7-2 and TRBJ2-7, is GAGVSQSPSNKVTEKGKDVELRCDPISGHTALYWYRQSLGQGLEFLIYFQGNSAPDKSGLPSDRFSAERTGGSVSTLTIQRTQQEDSAVYLCASNSAGLTYEQYFGPGTRLTVT.

This clonotype was counted at least ten times. This rearrangement joins TRBV7-2 to TRBJ1-6; D unresolved. The germline V gene has CDR1 SGHTA and CDR2 FQGNSA. This CDR3 has 14 amino acids. The V end lost 5 bases, the J end lost 6 bases, and 11 bases lay between the germline ends. The CDR3 loop is CASSEWVVNSPLHF. Written as DNA, the CDR3 is TGTGCCAGCAGCGAATGGGTCGTTAATTCACCCCTCCACTTT.

This clonotype occurred many times. The chain links TRBV6-2 or TRBV6-3 to TRBJ2-5; no reliable D call. Germline V gene data show CDR1 as MNHEY and CDR2 as SVGEGT. This CDR3 has 12 amino acids. V lost 2 bases, J lost 3 bases, and 4 bases lay in between. CDR3: CASSYGKETQYF. DNA of the CDR3: TGTGCCAGCAGTTACGGCAAAGAGACCCAGTACTTC.

This clonotype was seen a handful of times. The V and J genes are TRBV7-9 and TRBJ1-2; the D is unclear. Germline assignment: CDR1 SEHNR and CDR2 FQNEAQ (reference sequence). V lost 7 bases, J lost 0 bases, and 12 bases lay in between. The CDR3 has 14 amino acids. The CDR3 DNA follows: TGTGCCAGCACCTTGGGCGCAGCTAACTATGGCTACACCTTC. Encoded protein: CASTLGAANYGYTF.

This clonotype has more than one count but fewer than ten. V is TRBV20-1 and J is TRBJ2-3; 9 bases map to TRBD2. Trimming at V came to 5 bases and at J to 4 bases, leaving 7 bases not matched to a gene. The CDR3 contains 14 residues. Germline loops: CDR1 DFQATT, CDR2 SNEGSKA (reference sequence). The CDR3 loop reads CSADRLAVSDTQYF. The CDR3 bases are TGCAGTGCTGATCGACTAGCGGTCTCAGATACGCAGTATTTT.

This clonotype was observed many times. This CDR3 reads CASSLETATSGGPRNEQFF. DNA for the CDR3: TGTGCCAGCAGCTTAGAGACGGCGACTAGCGGGGGACCGAGGAATGAGCAGTTCTTC. The chain uses TRBV7-2 and TRBJ2-1; 12 positions match TRBD2. V was clipped by 1 base and J by 7 bases; unmatched bases: 14. This CDR3 has 19 amino acids. CDR1 is SGHTA and CDR2 is FQGNSA in the germline V gene.

This clonotype has a count of ten or more. This rearrangement joins TRBV7-2 to TRBJ1-5, with 8 bases that match TRBD1. Germline lookup yields CDR1 SGHTA and CDR2 FQGNSA. The CDR3 sequence is 15 residues long. With 1 base clipped from V and 2 bases from J, the junction kept 1 base outside the gene matches. CDR3 loop: CASSLVGQGNQPQHF. CDR3 DNA: TGTGCCAGCAGCTTAGTGGGACAGGGCAATCAGCCCCAGCATTTT.

This clonotype was counted many times. This chain connects TRBV6-1 to TRBJ1-5; D remains unclear. There are 12 residues in the CDR3. From germline, CDR1 is MNHNS and CDR2 SASEGT. V lost 8 bases to trimming and J lost 0 bases, with 5 bases between them. The CDR3 protein is CASGNSNQPQHF. CDR3 DNA sequence: TGTGCCAGCGGGAATAGCAATCAGCCCCAGCATTTT.

This clonotype was seen repeatedly, ten times or more. The V and J genes are TRBV19 and TRBJ2-6, with 7 nucleotides matching TRBD1. CDR3 length equals 15 residues. Germline trimming cut 7 bases from V and 2 bases from J; bases unmatched to any gene: 5. Germline CDR1 LNHDA, CDR2 SQIVND (reference sequence). The CDR3 spells CASTRTGAGANVLTF. CDR3 sequence (DNA): TGTGCCAGTACCCGAACAGGGGCTGGGGCCAACGTCCTGACTTTC.

This clonotype has only a few counts. The V and J genes are TRBV6-2 or TRBV6-3 and TRBJ1-2; TRBD1 aligns across 8 bases. Germline CDR1 reads MNHEY; CDR2 reads SVGEGT. The CDR3 has 16 amino acids. V was clipped by 2 bases and J by 3 bases; unmatched bases: 8. In DNA, the CDR3 is TGTGCCAGCAGTTACCGTGGACAGGGATTCGACTATGGCTACACCTTC. It specifies CASSYRGQGFDYGYTF.

This clonotype has ten or more counts. The chain links TRBV28 to TRBJ1-4, with a tentative D call TRBD1 (5 bases). This CDR3 has 15 residues. In germline, CDR1 is MDHEN, CDR2 SYDVKM. Trimming took 4 bases from V and 5 from J, leaving 14 bases between them. CDR3 coding DNA: TGTGCCAGCAGTTCCTCTGGGACGGGGAATGAAAAACTGTTTTTT. Translating it yields CASSSSGTGNEKLFF.

Many counts were recorded for this clonotype. The chain couples TRBV6-5 to TRBJ1-3; 8 bases are shared with TRBD1. The trim removed 0 bases at V and 1 base at J, leaving 5 bases unmatched. Germline lookup yields CDR1 MNHEY and CDR2 SVGAGI. The CDR3 spans 17 residues. In nucleotides, the CDR3 is TGTGCCAGCAGTTACTCGCGGACAGGGTGGTCTGGAAACACCATATATTTT. Its translation is CASSYSRTGWSGNTIYF.

Ten or more counts support this clonotype. The chain uses TRBV7-2 and TRBJ2-5, with 9 bases identical to TRBD2. The germline V gene encodes CDR1 SGHTA and CDR2 FQGNSA. V lost 6 bases, J lost 0 bases, and 14 bases stayed unmatched. The CDR3 covers 18 residues. CDR3 residues: CASRGSGGQTLYQETQYF. CDR3 coding DNA: TGTGCCAGCAGGGGAAGCGGGGGGCAAACACTGTACCAAGAGACCCAGTACTTC.